This T cell receptor beta chain was captured in a study of metastatic and nonmetastatic thyroid tumors. Study summary: Repertoires were compared across blood and tumor or nodule tissue from malignant and benign thyroid patients. Study outcomes and limitations: Reported TCR beta diversity, measured in blood and tumor, was significantly higher for malignant thyroid tumors than for benign nodules.

In the study's own analysis: A classifier of distant metastasis in papillary thyroid cancer was built from CDR3 differences (across clinicopathological groups). Via MiXCR, TCRdb re-called the PCR reads. The V and J calls follow TCRdb's processing rather than the paper's. The sample records 20,000 or so clones, under 35% being singletons. Among the patients, none had received any treatment before thyroid surgery. Trimming took 5 bases from V and 1 from J, leaving 14 bases between them. The CDR3 consists of 15 residues. Germline V gene sequence: CDR1 PRHDT, CDR2 FYEKMQ (reference sequence). The table lists this clone with many counts. The antigen remains unidentified.

This chain links TRBV13 with TRBJ1-1; no firm D call. The clonotype originates from a female donor with papillary thyroid cancer or a benign thyroid nodule (not recorded which). Some clones in this sample may be carry-over from other donors' samples. Sequencing was done on a sample of blood. DNA for the CDR3: TGTGCCAGCAGCGGCGGACCAACAACGAACACTGAAGCTTTCTTT. Its protein product is CASSGGPTTNTEAFF.